These T cell receptor beta chains were read from a single sample in a study of technical replicates of blood from a few donors. Clones were read by immunoSEQ multiplex PCR, and TCRdb kept only the in-frame ones, dropping some. The data contain over 80,000 clones, roughly 96% of them singletons. The sequenced sample consisted of T cells isolated from PBMCs. These receptors were obtained from a human donor in good health. Both conserved end residues are trimmed from each CDR3.

ASSLSGTDGDKQY | TRBJ2-7 | TRBV27
ASSMRWQGGQETQY | TRBJ2-5 | TRBV19
SVYVYNEQF | TRBJ2-1 | TRBV29-1
ATSSRWADTEAF | TRBJ1-1 | TRBV15
ASSEGNSFYNEQF | TRBJ2-1 | TRBV9
ASSGDNQPQH | TRBJ1-5 | TRBV6-6
ASRYSRGGATNEKLF | TRBJ1-4 | TRBV27
ASSMTSGSPSTDTQY | TRBJ2-3 | TRBV19
ASSQEEYEQY | TRBJ2-7 | TRBV18
ASRPSGSGWDTQY | TRBJ2-3 | TRBV7-3
ASSVVTEGQETQY | TRBJ2-5 | TRBV9
AISDFGASGGRSGYT | TRBJ1-2 | TRBV10-3
ALSLLAGVNEQF | TRBJ2-1 | TRBV30
ASSGLAGGPTDTQY | TRBJ2-3 | TRBV7-6
ASTLRGGGPSYNEQF | TRBJ2-1 | TRBV19
ASSLRGAADTEAF | TRBJ1-1 | TRBV11-2
ASISGRSNTDTQY | TRBJ2-3 | TRBV21-1
AWDRVNEQF | TRBJ2-1 | TRBV30
ASSPYRERYNEQF | TRBJ2-1 | TRBV28
ASSHRTGYNEKLF | TRBJ1-4 | TRBV19
ASSPSRSNEKLF | TRBJ1-4 | TRBV7-9
AAMDRGNEKLF | TRBJ1-4 | TRBV27
ASSLVLAGSGEQY | TRBJ2-7 | TRBV5-6